This TCR beta chain was captured by sequencing in a study of blood T cell repertoires in COVID-19. Whole-study context: The United States, Italy and Spain were the sources of the acute and convalescent COVID-19 samples. PBMCs, B-cell-depleted T cells, or T cells were the source of the cDNA or gDNA that made up the material.

Authors' data handling: Estimation of nucleated cell counts relied on the amplification of reference gene primers. TCRdb's copy holds only in-frame clones and misses some; the assay was immunoSEQ multiplex PCR. Clone size and the V and J calls come from that table; the DNA yielded D and trimming. The sample has about 36,000 clones, around 82% seen once. Trimming took off 0 bases at V and 3 bases at J, with 3 bases between the two ends. CDR1 and CDR2 (germline): LGHDT, YNNKEL (reference sequence). This CDR3 has 13 residues. The V call is TRBV3-1 (or the pseudogene TRBV3-2), the J call TRBJ1-5; D not certain. The sequencing input was peripheral blood. The sequence was obtained from a man aged 65-85 years with acute or convalescent COVID-19. This CDR3 reads CASSQDINQPQHF. The CDR3, as DNA: TGTGCCAGCAGCCAAGACATCAATCAGCCCCAGCATTTT.